These T cell receptor beta chains were read from a single sample in a study of blood T cells in healthy people across ages. MiXCR was run by TCRdb on the 5' RACE reads, yielding one entry per CDR3 protein. Here the sample spans 850,000 to 1,000,000 distinct CDR3 sequences, under 50% being singletons. Sequenced material: blood. The source is a man under 40 in good health. Each CDR3 is given with its conserved first and last residue. The D gene is left open where the match is weak. For some rows the clone size is stated as once, few or many, or as a class when expanded; others skip it.

TRBJ2-1	TRBD1	TRBV7-3	NA	CASSLGGENEQFF	TGTGCCAGCAGCCTAGGGGGCGAGAATGAGCAGTTCTTC
TRBJ2-7	NA	TRBV7-2	NA	CASSLVQEAQYF	TGTGCCAGCAGCTTAGTTCAAGAGGCCCAGTACTTC
TRBJ2-7	TRBD1	TRBV24-1	NA	CATSGGGGEQYF	TGTGCCACCAGTGGAGGGGGCGGCGAGCAGTACTTC
TRBJ2-1	TRBD2	TRBV5-1	NA	CASTRLGGGAPSYNEQFF	TGCGCCAGCACAAGACTGGGCGGGGGGGCCCCTTCCTACAATGAGCAGTTCTTC
TRBJ1-1	NA	TRBV10-3	few	CAIGNSNPANTEAFF	TGTGCCATCGGTAACTCCAACCCCGCTAACACTGAAGCTTTCTTT
TRBJ2-4	TRBD2	TRBV3-1	NA	CASSQRGGGPKNIQYF	TGTGCCAGCAGCCAACGGGGGGGTGGACCCAAAAACATTCAGTACTTC
TRBJ1-1	NA	TRBV29-1	NA	CSVANLGNTEAFF	TGCAGCGTTGCCAATTTGGGGAACACTGAAGCTTTCTTT
TRBJ2-5	NA	TRBV29-1	once	CSVPGARETQYF	TGCAGTGTGCCGGGAGCGAGGGAGACCCAGTACTTC
TRBJ2-7	TRBD2	TRBV24-1	few	CATSVLAGRPSTYEQYF	TGTGCCACCAGTGTCCTAGCGGGGCGTCCTTCAACCTACGAGCAGTACTTC
TRBJ2-7	TRBD2	TRBV9	NA	CASSVAGGSPYEQYF	TGTGCCAGCAGCGTAGCCGGGGGGAGCCCCTACGAGCAGTACTTC
TRBJ1-6	TRBD1	TRBV12-3/TRBV12-4	NA	CVSSLDRSYLNSPLHF	TGTGTCAGCAGTTTGGACAGGTCCTACCTTAATTCACCCCTCCACTTT
TRBJ1-5	NA	TRBV6-1	few	CAASPGGGNQPQHF	TGTGCCGCGTCGCCCGGGGGCGGCAATCAGCCCCAGCATTTT
TRBJ2-1	TRBD2	TRBV9	few	CASSAGTSGGPSSYNEQFF	TGTGCCAGCAGCGCCGGGACTAGCGGGGGGCCGAGCTCCTACAATGAGCAGTTCTTC
TRBJ1-4	NA	TRBV28	few	CASSTRGLVEKLFF	TGTGCCAGCAGTACCAGGGGCCTAGTGGAAAAACTGTTTTTT
TRBJ2-7	TRBD2	TRBV28	NA	CASNGDYNEQYF	TGTGCCAGCAATGGGGACTACAATGAGCAGTACTTC
TRBJ2-3	NA	TRBV9	NA	CASSVAHGRKTDTQYF	TGTGCCAGCAGCGTAGCCCACGGCAGAAAGACAGATACGCAGTATTTT
TRBJ2-5	NA	TRBV7-2	once	CACSFGGQQQETQYF	TGTGCCTGCAGCTTCGGCGGCCAGCAACAAGAGACCCAGTACTTC
TRBJ2-1	TRBD2	TRBV4-2	many	CASSQGTSGGWEQFF	TGTGCCAGCAGCCAAGGGACTAGCGGGGGCTGGGAGCAGTTCTTC
TRBJ2-5	TRBD1	TRBV10-3	NA	CAISNGQGDQETQYF	TGTGCCATCAGTAACGGACAGGGAGACCAAGAGACCCAGTACTTC
TRBJ2-5	TRBD2	TRBV7-9	NA	CASSFPRDYEETQYF	TGTGCCAGCAGCTTCCCCCGGGACTATGAAGAGACCCAGTACTTC
TRBJ1-2	TRBD1	TRBV4-3	few	CASSQDGPPTGATYGYTF	TGCGCCAGCAGCCAAGATGGGCCCCCGACAGGGGCAACCTATGGCTACACCTTC
TRBJ1-2	NA	TRBV30	NA	CAWNRGVYGYTF	TGTGCCTGGAATAGGGGCGTCTATGGCTACACCTTC
TRBJ2-2	TRBD2	TRBV27	few	CASSFRGGLLAGSGELFF	TGTGCCAGCAGTTTCCGGGGGGGCCTCCTAGCGGGGTCCGGGGAGCTGTTTTTT